This TCR beta chain was obtained from a study of CD4 and CD8 cells across lung adenocarcinoma regions (dated by TCRdb to 2016 to 2019). Describing the broader study: Intratumor heterogeneity of the T cell receptor repertoire was examined by comparing tumor centers with tumor margins.

This clonotype is medium-sized (0.01 to 0.1%) in its sample. The antigen it recognizes is unknown. Base-call qualities are not available, and no considerably larger clone is one nucleotide away. The receptor library was made with PCR. Sequencing was carried out with a HiSeq X Ten. Clones were called with MiXCR by TCRdb after fastp trimmed the public reads at Q25, and only in-frame beta chains were retained. One record per CDR3 amino acid sequence lists the most common genes and DNA. This sample comprises around 11,000 distinct CDR3 sequences, less than 70% of them detected only once. The ten largest account for around 19% of the sample. Patients with localized lung adenocarcinoma, a subtype of non-small cell lung cancer, were used as donors. The centers of localized lung adenocarcinomas were where the samples came from. For TCR repertoire analysis, CD4+ T cells from tumor tissue were profiled apart from CD8+ T cells.

The cysteine opens and the phenylalanine closes a CDR3 of 14 amino acids. Only CDR3 DNA is held: 42 bases, read in frame from base 1. CDR1 and CDR2 are drawn from the germline V gene: SGHTA, FQGNSA. Trimming leaves V shorter by 5 bases and J shorter by 0 bases, with the junction holding 2 bases beyond the gene matches. The chain couples TRBV7-2 to TRBJ2-3, with 7 central nucleotides matching TRBD2. The sequence came from a male donor with lung adenocarcinoma. The CD4 and CD8 labels of this study may be unreliable. Sequencing was carried out using CD4+ T cells from the center of a lung tumor. In the paper's terms, the cell subset or site label means: tumor center region. The sequenced DNA is TGTGCCAGCAGCAGACTAGCTAGCACAGATACGCAGTATTTT. The translation is CASSRLASTDTQYF.